This entry describes one T cell receptor beta chain. The antigen remains undetermined. One junction end does not reproduce the germline sequence, and a read error may be involved. These data originate in a study of glioma-infiltrating T cells. The germline V gene encodes CDR1 MDHEN and CDR2 SYDVKM. The CDR3 is 13 residues long. Using RNA template, CDR3s of TCR alpha and beta were amplified with iRepertoire arm-PCR. One entry per CDR3 protein, called by TCRdb with MiXCR from the multiplex PCR reads. The sample consists of 400,000 or so distinct CDR3 sequences, about 40% of them appearing once. Study results and caveats: Very few CDR3 sequences were shared between tissue and blood.

The TCR originated in a human donor with low-grade glioma or glioblastoma, undergoing nonglioma brain surgery, or in good health (not recorded which). Sequenced material: glioma tissue, nonneoplastic brain tissue, or PBMCs (not recorded which). The chain recombines TRBV28 with TRBJ2-5, with D tentatively TRBD1 (6 bases). The chain's CDR3 is CASRGGLGETKYF. CDR3 bases: TGTGCCAGCAGAGGGGGTTTAGGAGAGACCAAGTACTTC.